This T cell receptor (beta chain) was found in a study of T cell responses to AZD1222 COVID-19 vaccine. Clones were sequenced by immunoSEQ multiplex PCR, and TCRdb holds only the in-frame ones, with some missing. The sample contains about 130,000 clones, about nine tenths of which appear only once. Germline V gives CDR1 LGHNA, CDR2 YNFKEQ. This CDR3 region has 14 residues. V was shortened by 8 bases and J by 6 bases, with 14 bases between the two germline ends. The sequence was collected from an adult in good health. This chain joins TRBV4-2 and TRBJ1-6, with D possibly TRBD1 on 5 matching bases. This material consisted of peripheral blood, taken on day 0 of AZD1222 vaccination. CDR3 loop: CASRQGRFNSPLHF. The CDR3 bases are TGTGCCAGCCGGCAGGGAAGATTTAATTCACCCCTCCACTTT.